This entry is about one T cell receptor (beta chain). Its antigen remains unidentified. The data were taken from a study of metastatic and nonmetastatic thyroid tumors. Study in general: Peripheral blood and tumor or nodule samples from malignant and benign thyroid patients were compared. Overall study results and limits: When malignant thyroid tumors were compared with benign nodules, TCR beta diversity was reportedly significantly higher in the malignant tumors. This held in both blood and tumor samples.

In the study's own analysis: The distant-metastasis classifier for papillary thyroid cancer was built from CDR3 differences across clinicopathological groups. TCRdb reprocessed the PCR reads via MiXCR. Here the V and J calls rest on TCRdb's processing, not on the authors' analysis. Of roughly 15,000 clones in the sample, more than 10% were seen once. Thyroid surgery was preceded by no treatment in any patient. Germline CDR1 reads MNHEY; CDR2 reads SMNVEV (reference sequence). The length of the CDR3 is 16 residues. J gave up 7 bases and V 1 base, and 9 bases lay outside the gene matches. This receptor was identified in a female donor with papillary thyroid cancer or a benign thyroid nodule (not recorded which). Some clones in this sample may be carry-over from other donors' samples. The sequenced sample consisted of blood. The chain links TRBV27 to TRBJ2-1; 8 bases match TRBD2. The CDR3: CASSLLWIAGCNEQFF. The CDR3, as DNA: TGTGCCAGCAGTTTATTATGGATAGCGGGGTGTAATGAGCAGTTCTTC.